These T cell receptor beta chains were read from a single sample in a study of T cells in Graves' hyperthyroidism and ophthalmopathy. TCRdb re-analysed the multiplex PCR reads in MiXCR, keeping a single row per CDR3 protein. The top ten hold around 3.3% of the sample, which has a few hundred thousand distinct CDR3 sequences, about 16% seen once. Material: blood. The receptors derive from a woman in her 40s with Graves' ophthalmopathy. Each CDR3 is given with its conserved first and last residue. Each record gives: CDR3 protein, CDR3 DNA, CDR3 length, J gene, D gene, clone size, V gene. A D gene is named only where the DNA matches it firmly. The size of a clone is reported for some rows only, either as once, few or many, or as a class for expanded clones.

cdr3_aa: CASSATEPPLHF; cdr3_nt: TGTGCCAGCAGTGCCACAGAGCCACCCCTCCACTTT; cdr3_length: 12; j_call: TRBJ1-6; d_call: .; clone_size: many; v_call: TRBV2
cdr3_aa: CASSERGSSHEQFF; cdr3_nt: TGTGCCAGCAGTGAACGGGGATCCTCCCATGAGCAGTTCTTC; cdr3_length: 14; j_call: TRBJ2-1; d_call: .; clone_size: many; v_call: TRBV2
cdr3_aa: CASRGGGVYNEQFF; cdr3_nt: TGTGCCAGCCGAGGGGGCGGGGTCTACAATGAGCAGTTCTTC; cdr3_length: 14; j_call: TRBJ2-1; d_call: .; clone_size: many; v_call: TRBV27
cdr3_aa: CACAGTGWSTEAFF; cdr3_nt: TGTGCCTGCGCCGGGACAGGGTGGTCCACTGAAGCTTTCTTT; cdr3_length: 14; j_call: TRBJ1-1; d_call: TRBD1; clone_size: many; v_call: TRBV30
cdr3_aa: CASQIRQGSNEQFF; cdr3_nt: TGTGCCAGCCAAATCCGACAGGGCTCCAATGAGCAGTTCTTC; cdr3_length: 14; j_call: TRBJ2-1; d_call: TRBD1; clone_size: many; v_call: TRBV12-3/TRBV12-4
cdr3_aa: CSASGLAGAEQFF; cdr3_nt: TGCAGTGCTAGTGGGCTAGCGGGAGCTGAGCAGTTCTTC; cdr3_length: 13; j_call: TRBJ2-1; d_call: TRBD2; clone_size: many; v_call: TRBV20-1
cdr3_aa: CASRSGFQETQYF; cdr3_nt: TGCGCCAGCAGATCGGGGTTTCAAGAGACCCAGTACTTC; cdr3_length: 13; j_call: TRBJ2-5; d_call: .; clone_size: .; v_call: TRBV5-1
cdr3_aa: CASSLGPGGGGQETQYF; cdr3_nt: TGTGCCAGCAGCTTAGGCCCCGGGGGGGGGGGACAAGAGACCCAGTACTTC; cdr3_length: 17; j_call: TRBJ2-5; d_call: TRBD2; clone_size: many; v_call: TRBV7-2
cdr3_aa: CASQARGGELETQYF; cdr3_nt: TGCGCCAGCCAAGCCAGGGGAGGGGAACTAGAGACCCAGTACTTC; cdr3_length: 15; j_call: TRBJ2-5; d_call: .; clone_size: few; v_call: TRBV4-1
cdr3_aa: CASSLGSQGAQETQYF; cdr3_nt: TGTGCCAGCAGTTTAGGGTCACAGGGGGCCCAAGAGACCCAGTACTTC; cdr3_length: 16; j_call: TRBJ2-5; d_call: TRBD1; clone_size: .; v_call: TRBV12-3/TRBV12-4
cdr3_aa: CASSGGLSGGNQETQYF; cdr3_nt: TGTGCCAGCAGCGGCGGCCTGAGCGGGGGTAACCAAGAGACCCAGTACTTC; cdr3_length: 17; j_call: TRBJ2-5; d_call: TRBD2; clone_size: many; v_call: TRBV7-9
cdr3_aa: CASSLATQGAHYEQYF; cdr3_nt: TGTGCCAGCAGTTTAGCCACACAGGGGGCGCATTACGAGCAGTACTTC; cdr3_length: 16; j_call: TRBJ2-7; d_call: TRBD1; clone_size: many; v_call: TRBV28
cdr3_aa: CASSQEAAGWGETQYF; cdr3_nt: TGCGCCAGCAGCCAAGAAGCGGCAGGGTGGGGGGAGACCCAGTACTTC; cdr3_length: 16; j_call: TRBJ2-5; d_call: .; clone_size: few; v_call: TRBV4-1
cdr3_aa: CASSPANSAYNEQFF; cdr3_nt: TGTGCCAGCTCACCGGCGAATAGCGCCTACAATGAGCAGTTCTTC; cdr3_length: 15; j_call: TRBJ2-1; d_call: .; clone_size: many; v_call: TRBV18
cdr3_aa: CASSHQTWGDTGELFF; cdr3_nt: TGCGCCAGCAGCCACCAGACGTGGGGGGACACCGGGGAGCTGTTTTTT; cdr3_length: 16; j_call: TRBJ2-2; d_call: .; clone_size: few; v_call: TRBV4-1
cdr3_aa: CASSLNLGRGETQYF; cdr3_nt: TGCGCCAGCAGCTTGAATCTTGGCAGGGGTGAGACCCAGTACTTC; cdr3_length: 15; j_call: TRBJ2-5; d_call: .; clone_size: few; v_call: TRBV5-1
cdr3_aa: CASSLRVLRDTEAFF; cdr3_nt: TGCGCCAGCAGCTTGAGGGTATTGAGGGACACTGAAGCTTTCTTT; cdr3_length: 15; j_call: TRBJ1-1; d_call: .; clone_size: many; v_call: TRBV5-1
cdr3_aa: CASSLPDRGGYTF; cdr3_nt: TGTGCCAGCAGCCTCCCCGACAGGGGTGGCTACACCTTC; cdr3_length: 13; j_call: TRBJ1-2; d_call: TRBD1; clone_size: many; v_call: TRBV28
cdr3_aa: CASRSTGKYKLGPTYNEQFF; cdr3_nt: TGTGCCAGCAGATCGACCGGGAAATATAAATTAGGGCCAACCTACAATGAGCAGTTCTTC; cdr3_length: 20; j_call: TRBJ2-1; d_call: .; clone_size: once; v_call: TRBV12-3/TRBV12-4
cdr3_aa: CASRGAGGPSYEQYF; cdr3_nt: TGTGCCAGCAGGGGGGCGGGAGGGCCCTCCTACGAGCAGTACTTC; cdr3_length: 15; j_call: TRBJ2-7; d_call: TRBD2; clone_size: few; v_call: TRBV5-6
cdr3_aa: CASRKDEQFF; cdr3_nt: TGTGCCAGCAGGAAAGATGAGCAGTTCTTC; cdr3_length: 10; j_call: TRBJ2-1; d_call: .; clone_size: many; v_call: TRBV2
cdr3_aa: CASSTTGETEAFF; cdr3_nt: TGTGCCAGTAGTACTACAGGGGAAACTGAAGCTTTCTTT; cdr3_length: 13; j_call: TRBJ1-1; d_call: TRBD1; clone_size: .; v_call: TRBV19
cdr3_aa: CSVMTGSHEQYF; cdr3_nt: TGCAGCGTGATGACAGGATCCCACGAGCAGTACTTC; cdr3_length: 12; j_call: TRBJ2-7; d_call: .; clone_size: .; v_call: TRBV29-1
cdr3_aa: CASSSPPRDRSDNEQFF; cdr3_nt: TGTGCCAGCAGCTCCCCCCCCCGGGACAGGTCGGACAATGAGCAGTTCTTC; cdr3_length: 17; j_call: TRBJ2-1; d_call: TRBD1; clone_size: .; v_call: TRBV7-9
cdr3_aa: CASSPPRLLENIQYF; cdr3_nt: TGTGCCAGCAGTCCACCAAGGTTACTTGAAAACATTCAGTACTTC; cdr3_length: 15; j_call: TRBJ2-4; d_call: .; clone_size: many; v_call: TRBV28
cdr3_aa: CASSYGTGPFNYGYTF; cdr3_nt: TGCGCCAGCAGCTACGGGACAGGCCCTTTTAACTATGGCTACACCTTC; cdr3_length: 16; j_call: TRBJ1-2; d_call: TRBD1; clone_size: few; v_call: TRBV5-1